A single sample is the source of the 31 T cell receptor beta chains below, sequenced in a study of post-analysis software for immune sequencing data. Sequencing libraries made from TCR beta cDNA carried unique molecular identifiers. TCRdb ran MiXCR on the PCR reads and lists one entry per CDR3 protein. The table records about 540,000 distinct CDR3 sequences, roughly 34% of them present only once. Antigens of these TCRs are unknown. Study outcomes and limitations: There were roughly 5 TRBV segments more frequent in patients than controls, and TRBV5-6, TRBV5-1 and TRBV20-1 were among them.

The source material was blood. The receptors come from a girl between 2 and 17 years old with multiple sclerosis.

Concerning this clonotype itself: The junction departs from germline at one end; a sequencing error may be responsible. CDR3 sequence: CVSSWSVRVQETQYF. CDR3 coding DNA: TGTGTCAGCAGCTGGTCAGTGAGGGTGCAAGAGACCCAGTACTTC. The chain carries TRBV5-5 and TRBJ2-5; tentative D call: TRBD2 (5 bases). Germline V gene sequence: CDR1 SGHKS, CDR2 YYEKEE (reference sequence). This CDR3 is built from 15 residues.

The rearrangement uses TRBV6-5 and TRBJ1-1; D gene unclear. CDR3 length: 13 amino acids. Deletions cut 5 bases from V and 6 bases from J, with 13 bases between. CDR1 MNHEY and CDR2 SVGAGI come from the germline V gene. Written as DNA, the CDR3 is TGTGCCAGCAGTCCATTCCGGCCCCCTGAAGCTTTCTTT. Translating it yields CASSPFRPPEAFF.

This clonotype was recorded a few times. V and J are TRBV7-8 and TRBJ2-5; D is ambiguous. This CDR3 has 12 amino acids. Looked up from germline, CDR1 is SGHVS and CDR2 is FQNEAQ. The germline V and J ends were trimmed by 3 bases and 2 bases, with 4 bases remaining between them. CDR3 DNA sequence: TGTGCCAGCAGCTTTAGGCAAGAGACCCAGTACTTC. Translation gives CASSFRQETQYF.

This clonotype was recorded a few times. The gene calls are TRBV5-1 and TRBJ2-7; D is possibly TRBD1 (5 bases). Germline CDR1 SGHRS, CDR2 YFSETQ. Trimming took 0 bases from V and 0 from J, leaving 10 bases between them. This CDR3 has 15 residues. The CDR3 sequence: CASSLARVGSYEQYF. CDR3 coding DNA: TGCGCCAGCAGCTTGGCCAGGGTCGGCTCCTACGAGCAGTACTTC.

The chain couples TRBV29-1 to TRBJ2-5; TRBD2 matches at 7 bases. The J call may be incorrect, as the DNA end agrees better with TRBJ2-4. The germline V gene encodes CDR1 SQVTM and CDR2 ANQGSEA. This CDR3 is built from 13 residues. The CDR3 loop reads CSVVLLAWNIQYF. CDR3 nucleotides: TGCAGCGTTGTCTTACTAGCGTGGAACATTCAGTACTTC.

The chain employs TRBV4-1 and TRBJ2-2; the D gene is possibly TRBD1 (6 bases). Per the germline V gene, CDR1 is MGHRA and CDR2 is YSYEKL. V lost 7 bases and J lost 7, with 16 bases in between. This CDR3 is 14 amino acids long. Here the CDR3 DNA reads TGCGCCAGCACCGGACAGAGGAGGATCGGGGAGCTGTTTTTT. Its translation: CASTGQRRIGELFF.

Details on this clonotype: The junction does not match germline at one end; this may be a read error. As DNA, the CDR3 is TGCAGTGCTGGAGATGTTCAGGGGGCATCAAACTATGGCTACACCTTC. This encodes CSAGDVQGASNYGYTF. V gene TRBV20-1 combines with J gene TRBJ1-2, with 8 positions matching TRBD1. CDR3 length: 16 residues. CDR1 and CDR2 from the germline V gene are DFQATT and SNEGSKA (reference sequence).

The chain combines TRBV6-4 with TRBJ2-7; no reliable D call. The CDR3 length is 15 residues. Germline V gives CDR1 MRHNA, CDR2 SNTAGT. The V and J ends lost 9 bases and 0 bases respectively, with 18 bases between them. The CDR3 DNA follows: TGTGCCAGAATGAAGCACCCTTTCCCCTCCTACGAGCAGTACTTC. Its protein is CARMKHPFPSYEQYF.

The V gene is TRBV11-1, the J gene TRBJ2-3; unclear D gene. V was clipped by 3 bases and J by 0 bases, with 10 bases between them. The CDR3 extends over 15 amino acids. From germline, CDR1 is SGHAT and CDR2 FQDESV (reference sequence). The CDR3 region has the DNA TGTGCCAGCAGCTTGGCCCGGGCTAGCACAGATACGCAGTATTTT. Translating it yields CASSLARASTDTQYF.

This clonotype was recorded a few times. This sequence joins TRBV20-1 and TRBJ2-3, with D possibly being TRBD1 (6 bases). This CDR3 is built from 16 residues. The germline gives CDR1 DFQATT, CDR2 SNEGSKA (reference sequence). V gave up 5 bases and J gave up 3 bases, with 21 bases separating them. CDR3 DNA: TGCAGTGCTCGGCCGTGGGGGCCGCCAACTACAGATACGCAGTATTTT. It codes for CSARPWGPPTTDTQYF.

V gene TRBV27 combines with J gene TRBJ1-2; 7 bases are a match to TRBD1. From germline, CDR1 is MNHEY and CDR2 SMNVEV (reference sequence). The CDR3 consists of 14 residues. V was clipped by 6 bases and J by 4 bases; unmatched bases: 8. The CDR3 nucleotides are TGTGCCAGCAGACAAATGACAGGGCCCTATGGCTACACCTTC. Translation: CASRQMTGPYGYTF.

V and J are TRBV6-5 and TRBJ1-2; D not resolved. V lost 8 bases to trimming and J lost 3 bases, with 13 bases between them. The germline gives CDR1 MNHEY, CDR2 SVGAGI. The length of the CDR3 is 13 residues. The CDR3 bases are TGTGCCAGCGGCTACACAGTACACTATGGCTACACCTTC. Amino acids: CASGYTVHYGYTF.

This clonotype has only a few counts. Written as DNA, the CDR3 is TGCAGCGTCTCCCGGATGGCGGGGGGGTTTGCAGATACGCAGTATTTT. Protein product: CSVSRMAGGFADTQYF. V usage is TRBV29-1 and J usage is TRBJ2-3; 9 nucleotides match TRBD2. The germline V gene has CDR1 SQVTM and CDR2 ANQGSEA. Losses at the gene ends were 6 bases for V and 4 bases for J; bases not matched to a gene: 14. This CDR3 region has 16 residues.

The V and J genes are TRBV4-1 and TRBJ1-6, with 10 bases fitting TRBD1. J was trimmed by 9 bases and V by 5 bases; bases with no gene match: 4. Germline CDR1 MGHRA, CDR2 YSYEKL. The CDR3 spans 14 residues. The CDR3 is CASSNRDRGSPLHF. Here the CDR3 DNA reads TGCGCCAGCAGCAACCGGGACAGGGGTTCACCCCTCCACTTT.

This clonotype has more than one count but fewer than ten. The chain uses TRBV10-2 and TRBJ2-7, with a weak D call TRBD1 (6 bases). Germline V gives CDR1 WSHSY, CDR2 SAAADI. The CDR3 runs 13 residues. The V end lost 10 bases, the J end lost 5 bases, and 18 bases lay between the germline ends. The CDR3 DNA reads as TGCGCCACCGCGGAGGACAGCGCTCACGAGCAGTACTTC. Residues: CATAEDSAHEQYF.

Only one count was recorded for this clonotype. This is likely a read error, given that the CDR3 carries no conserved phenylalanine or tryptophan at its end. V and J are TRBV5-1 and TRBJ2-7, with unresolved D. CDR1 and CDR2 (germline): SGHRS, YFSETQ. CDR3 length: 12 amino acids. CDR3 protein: CACSFGPDEQYC. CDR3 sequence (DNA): TGCGCCTGCAGCTTCGGGCCGGACGAGCAGTACTGC.

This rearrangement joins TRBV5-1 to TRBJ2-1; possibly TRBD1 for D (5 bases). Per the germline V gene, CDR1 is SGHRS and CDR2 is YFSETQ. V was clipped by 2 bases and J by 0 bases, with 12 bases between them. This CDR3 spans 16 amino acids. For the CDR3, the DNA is TGCGCCAGCAGCTTAAATACAGGAAGCTCCTACAATGAGCAGTTCTTC. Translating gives CASSLNTGSSYNEQFF. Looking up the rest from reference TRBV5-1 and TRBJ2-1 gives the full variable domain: KAGVTQTPRYLIKTRGQQVTLSCSPISGHRSVSWYQQTPGQGLQFLFEYFSETQRNKGNFPGRFSGRQFSNSRSEMNVSTLELGDSALYLCASSLNTGSSYNEQFFGPGTRLTVL.

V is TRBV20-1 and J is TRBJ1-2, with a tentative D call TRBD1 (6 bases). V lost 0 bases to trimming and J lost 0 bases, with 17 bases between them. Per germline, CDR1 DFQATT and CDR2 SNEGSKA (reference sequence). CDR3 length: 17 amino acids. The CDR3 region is CSARDNGGGLSNYGYTF. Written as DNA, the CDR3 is TGCAGTGCTAGAGATAACGGGGGCGGGCTTTCTAACTATGGCTACACCTTC.

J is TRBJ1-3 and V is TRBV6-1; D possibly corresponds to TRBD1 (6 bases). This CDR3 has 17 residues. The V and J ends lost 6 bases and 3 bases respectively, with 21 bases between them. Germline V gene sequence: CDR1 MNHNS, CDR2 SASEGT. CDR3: CASRPGDKGRGGNTIYF. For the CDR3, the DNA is TGTGCCAGCAGACCCGGGGACAAGGGGCGCGGTGGAAACACCATATATTTT.

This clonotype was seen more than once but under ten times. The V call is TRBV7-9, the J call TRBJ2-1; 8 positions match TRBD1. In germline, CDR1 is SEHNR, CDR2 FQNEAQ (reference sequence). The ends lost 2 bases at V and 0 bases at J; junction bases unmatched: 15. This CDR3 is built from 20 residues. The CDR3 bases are TGTGCCAGCAGCTTACCTAAGACAGGGGCCGCGATCTCCTCCTACAATGAGCAGTTCTTC. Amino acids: CASSLPKTGAAISSYNEQFF.

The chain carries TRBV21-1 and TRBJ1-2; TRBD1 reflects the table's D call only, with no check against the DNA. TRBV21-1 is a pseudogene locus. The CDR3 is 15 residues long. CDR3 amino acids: CASSKALSPGYGYTF. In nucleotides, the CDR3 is TGTGCCAGCAGCAAAGCGCTGAGCCCTGGCTATGGCTACACCTTC.

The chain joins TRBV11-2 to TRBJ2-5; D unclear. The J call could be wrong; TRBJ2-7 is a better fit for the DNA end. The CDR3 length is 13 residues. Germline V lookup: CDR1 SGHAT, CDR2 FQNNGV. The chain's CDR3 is CASSLERVYEQYF. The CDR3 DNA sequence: TGTGCCAGCAGCTTAGAAAGGGTCTACGAGCAGTACTTC.

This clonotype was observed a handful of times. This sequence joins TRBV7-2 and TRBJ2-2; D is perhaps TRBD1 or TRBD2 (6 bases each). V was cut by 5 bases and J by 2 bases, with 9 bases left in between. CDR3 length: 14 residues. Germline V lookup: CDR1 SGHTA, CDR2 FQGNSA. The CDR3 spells CASSRGRNTGELFF. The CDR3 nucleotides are TGTGCCAGCAGCCGGGGGCGCAACACCGGGGAGCTGTTTTTT.

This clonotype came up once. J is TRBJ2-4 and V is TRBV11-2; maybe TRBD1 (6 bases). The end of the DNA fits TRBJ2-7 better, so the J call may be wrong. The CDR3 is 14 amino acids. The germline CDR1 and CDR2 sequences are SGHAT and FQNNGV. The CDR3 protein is CASSSYRRGYEQYF. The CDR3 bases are TGTGCCAGCAGCTCGTATCGCAGGGGCTACGAGCAGTACTTC.

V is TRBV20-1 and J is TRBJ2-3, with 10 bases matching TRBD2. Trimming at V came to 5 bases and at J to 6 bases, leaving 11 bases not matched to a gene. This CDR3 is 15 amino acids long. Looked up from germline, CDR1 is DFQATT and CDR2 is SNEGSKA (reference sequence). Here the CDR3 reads CSAPISGGRRDTQYF. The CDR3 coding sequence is TGCAGTGCTCCTATTAGCGGGGGGCGAAGGGATACGCAGTATTTT.

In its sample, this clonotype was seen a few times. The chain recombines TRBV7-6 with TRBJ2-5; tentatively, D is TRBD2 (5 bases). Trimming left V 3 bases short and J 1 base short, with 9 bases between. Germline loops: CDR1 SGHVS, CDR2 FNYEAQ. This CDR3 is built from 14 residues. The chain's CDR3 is CASSFGRAQETQYF. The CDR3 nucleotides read TGTGCCAGCAGCTTTGGGCGGGCCCAAGAGACCCAGTACTTC. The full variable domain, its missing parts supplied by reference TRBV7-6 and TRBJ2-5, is GAGVSQSPRYKVTKRGQDVALRCDPISGHVSLYWYRQALGQGPEFLTYFNYEAQQDKSGLPNDRFSAERPEGSISTLTIQRTEQRDSAMYRCASSFGRAQETQYFGPGTRLLVL.

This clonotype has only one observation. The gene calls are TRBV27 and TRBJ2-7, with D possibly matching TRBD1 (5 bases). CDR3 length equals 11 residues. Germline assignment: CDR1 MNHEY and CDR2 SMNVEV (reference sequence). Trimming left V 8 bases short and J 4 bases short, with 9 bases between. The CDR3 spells CASHQGYEQYF. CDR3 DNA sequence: TGTGCCAGCCACCAGGGTTACGAGCAGTACTTC.

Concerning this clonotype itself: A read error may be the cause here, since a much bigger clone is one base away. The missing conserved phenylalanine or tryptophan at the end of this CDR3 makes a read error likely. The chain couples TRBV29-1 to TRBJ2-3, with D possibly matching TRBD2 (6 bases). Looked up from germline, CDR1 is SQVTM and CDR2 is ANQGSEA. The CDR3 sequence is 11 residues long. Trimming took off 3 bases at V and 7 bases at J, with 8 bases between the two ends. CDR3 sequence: CSVDGGNTQYV. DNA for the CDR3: TGCAGCGTTGATGGGGGGAATACGCAGTATGTT.

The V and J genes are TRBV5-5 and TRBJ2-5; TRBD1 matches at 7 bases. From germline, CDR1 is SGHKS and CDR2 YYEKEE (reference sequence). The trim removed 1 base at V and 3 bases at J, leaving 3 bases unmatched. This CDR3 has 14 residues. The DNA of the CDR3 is TGTGCCAGCAGCTTGCTCGGACAGGAAGAGACCCAGTACTTC. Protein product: CASSLLGQEETQYF.

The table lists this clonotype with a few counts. The CDR3 protein is CASSYRERFNSPLHF. The DNA of the CDR3 is TGTGCCAGCAGTTATCGGGAGCGCTTTAATTCACCCCTCCACTTT. This sequence joins TRBV6-6 and TRBJ1-6; unclear D gene. CDR3 length equals 15 residues. CDR1 MNHNY and CDR2 SVGAGI come from the germline V gene (reference sequence). The V end was cut by 3 bases, the J end by 6 bases, with 12 bases between.

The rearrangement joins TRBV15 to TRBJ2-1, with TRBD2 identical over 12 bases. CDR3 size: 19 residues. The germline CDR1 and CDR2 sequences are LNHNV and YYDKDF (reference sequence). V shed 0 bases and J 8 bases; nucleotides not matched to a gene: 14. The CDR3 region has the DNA TGTGCCACCAGCAGAGATCCCCTTTCCCTAGCGGGGGGGCGGGATGAGCAGTTCTTC. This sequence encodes CATSRDPLSLAGGRDEQFF.